Reported below is one T cell receptor (beta chain). The specificity of this receptor is unknown. No qualities accompany the bases; no much larger clone lies one base away. The immunoSEQ Assay, a bias-controlled multiplex PCR, was used to amplify TCRbeta CDR3 regions from genomic DNA. The original methods were these. Nucleated cell counts per sample were estimated from amplification of reference gene primers within the assay. To quantify the absolute abundance of each unique TCRbeta CDR3 rearrangement, sequence reads were collapsed and filtered. Productive Simpson clonality was computed per sample as the square root of Simpson's diversity index over productive rearrangements. In TCRdb, the immuneACCESS table is reduced to in-frame sequences with V and J assigned. These tables do not hold every clone; where another copy was compared, an unresolved V gene accounts for under half, and the others remain unexplained. Clone size and V and J calls were adopted from that table, with D and trimming inferred from the DNA. The sample table holds a few hundred thousand clones, of which about 88% were seen once. The biggest ten clones account for approximately 2% of the sample.

These data are taken from a study of blood T cell repertoires in COVID-19 (dated by TCRdb to 2020 to 2022). With regard to the full study: Recovered participants in ImmuneRACE Cohort 3 were defined as having two consecutive negative NP/OP PCR tests, clearance from a healthcare professional, or resolution of symptoms. Collaborator samples came from the United States, Italy and Spain and covered acute and convalescent phases of COVID-19. The material from the prospective study consisted of cDNA or gDNA derived from T cells, B-cell-depleted T cells, or PBMCs. Deeply sampled blood TCRbeta repertoires from subjects exposed to, actively infected with, or recovered from COVID-19 were included in the dataset. A freely available public database, intended as a resource for researchers studying the immune response to SARS-CoV-2, is where the repertoires were released. The samples were drawn from two sources: the first 160 participants of the ongoing ImmuneRACE study, and approximately 1,300 subjects contributed by 6 global collaborators. A de-identified subject ID, COVID-19 status, age in years and sex were almost always included in the sample metadata. HLA class I and class II types, where available, came from metadata supplied by the sample provider rather than from assay-based typing. What the authors observed across the whole study: The amount of clinical and demographic metadata varied by source and participant and was provided uncurated.

Participants in the prospective study were enrolled through a virtual design, were aged roughly 18 to 100 years, and lived in about 25 United States geographic areas. To assign participants to cohorts, the prospective study relied on clinical history that participants themselves reported in a screening survey and a study questionnaire. In the prospective study, whole blood, serum and a nasopharyngeal or oropharyngeal swab were collected from each participant by mobile phlebotomists. Participants in the prospective study had the option to provide additional blood draws and questionnaires over a 2-month period. Blood samples from the prospective study were shipped frozen or at room temperature prior to DNA extraction. The trim is 1 base for V and 3 bases for J, with a gap of 13 bases between the germline ends. There are 15 amino acids in the CDR3, from cysteine to phenylalanine inclusive. Only CDR3 DNA is held: 45 bases, read in frame from base 1. Per the germline V gene, SGHAT is the CDR1 and FQNNGV is the CDR2.

This TCR was recovered from a woman in her sixties or seventies in a cohort exposed to, infected with or recovered from COVID-19 (not recorded which). The sequencing input was PBMCs or T cells enriched from blood (not recorded which). The V and J genes are TRBV11-2 and TRBJ2-7; a tentative D match to TRBD1 spans 6 bases. The CDR3: CASSLAGTMNYEQYF. The nucleotides read TGTGCCAGCAGCTTAGCCGGGACAATGAACTACGAGCAGTACTTC.